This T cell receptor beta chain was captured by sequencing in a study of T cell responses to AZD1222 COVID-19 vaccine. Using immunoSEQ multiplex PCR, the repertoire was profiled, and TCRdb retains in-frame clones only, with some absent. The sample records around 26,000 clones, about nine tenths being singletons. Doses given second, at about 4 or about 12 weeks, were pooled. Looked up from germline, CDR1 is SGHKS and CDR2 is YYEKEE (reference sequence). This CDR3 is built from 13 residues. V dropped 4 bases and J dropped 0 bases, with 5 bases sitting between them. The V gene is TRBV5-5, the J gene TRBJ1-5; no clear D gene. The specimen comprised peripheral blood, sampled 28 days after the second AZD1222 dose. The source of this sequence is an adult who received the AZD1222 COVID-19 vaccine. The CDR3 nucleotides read TGTGCCAGCAGCCGAAATAGCAATCAGCCCCAGCATTTT. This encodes CASSRNSNQPQHF.